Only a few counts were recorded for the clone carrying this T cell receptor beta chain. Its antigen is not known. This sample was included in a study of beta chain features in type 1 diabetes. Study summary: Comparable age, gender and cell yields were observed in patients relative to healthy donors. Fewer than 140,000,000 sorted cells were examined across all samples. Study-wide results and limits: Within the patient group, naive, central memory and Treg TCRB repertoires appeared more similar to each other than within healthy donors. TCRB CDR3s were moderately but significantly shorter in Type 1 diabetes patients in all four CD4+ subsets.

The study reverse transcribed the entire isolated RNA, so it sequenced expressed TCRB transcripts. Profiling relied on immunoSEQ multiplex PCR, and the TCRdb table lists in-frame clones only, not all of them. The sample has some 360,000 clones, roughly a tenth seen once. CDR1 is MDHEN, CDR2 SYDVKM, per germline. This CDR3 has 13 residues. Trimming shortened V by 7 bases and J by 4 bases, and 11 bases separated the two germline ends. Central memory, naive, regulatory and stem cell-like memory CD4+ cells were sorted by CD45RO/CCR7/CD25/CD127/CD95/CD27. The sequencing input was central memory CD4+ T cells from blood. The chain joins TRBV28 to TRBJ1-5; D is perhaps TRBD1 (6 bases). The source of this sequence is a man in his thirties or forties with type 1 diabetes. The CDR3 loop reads CASTGGLNQPQHF. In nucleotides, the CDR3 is TGTGCCAGCACGGGGGGCCTGAATCAGCCCCAGCATTTT.